The clone carrying this T cell receptor (beta chain) was counted between two and nine times. Its antigen is still unknown. The data belong to a study of CD8+ T cells in alopecia areata. General observations from the study: Sequencing of scalp samples also includes resident alphabeta T cells from normal skin.

Looked up from germline, CDR1 is SGHAT and CDR2 is FQNNGV. V lost 5 bases to trimming and J lost 4 bases, with 15 bases between them. The CDR3 runs 14 residues. Extracted RNA was reverse transcribed into cDNA, the sequencing template. Sequenced by immunoSEQ multiplex PCR; TCRdb stores in-frame clones only, minus some. The sample holds around 140,000 clones, 49% seen once. The TCR was taken from a human donor with alopecia areata. The starting material was CD8+ T cells sorted from blood, obtained at week 0. The rearrangement joins TRBV11-2 to TRBJ2-7; perhaps TRBD2 as D (5 bases). DNA of the CDR3: TGTGCCAGCAGCCTTCCGAGGGAAGGGTACGAGCAGTACTTC. It codes for CASSLPREGYEQYF.